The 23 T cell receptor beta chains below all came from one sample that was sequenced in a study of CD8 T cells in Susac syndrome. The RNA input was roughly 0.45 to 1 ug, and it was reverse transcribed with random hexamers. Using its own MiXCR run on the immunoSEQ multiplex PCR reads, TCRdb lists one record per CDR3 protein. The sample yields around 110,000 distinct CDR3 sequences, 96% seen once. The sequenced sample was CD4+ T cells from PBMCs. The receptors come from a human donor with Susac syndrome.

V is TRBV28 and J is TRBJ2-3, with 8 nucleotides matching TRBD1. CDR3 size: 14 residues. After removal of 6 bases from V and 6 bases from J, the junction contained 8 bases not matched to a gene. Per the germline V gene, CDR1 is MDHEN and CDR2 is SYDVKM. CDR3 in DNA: TGTGCCAGCAGCCTAGGCAGGGGGCGGGATACGCAGTATTTT. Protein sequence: CASSLGRGRDTQYF.

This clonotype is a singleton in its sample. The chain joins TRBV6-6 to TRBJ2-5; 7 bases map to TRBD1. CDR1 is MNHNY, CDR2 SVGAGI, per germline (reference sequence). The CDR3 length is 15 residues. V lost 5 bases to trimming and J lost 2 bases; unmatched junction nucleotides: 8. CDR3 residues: CASSRLTGAQETQYF. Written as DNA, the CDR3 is TGTGCCAGCAGTCGACTTACAGGGGCGCAAGAGACCCAGTACTTC.

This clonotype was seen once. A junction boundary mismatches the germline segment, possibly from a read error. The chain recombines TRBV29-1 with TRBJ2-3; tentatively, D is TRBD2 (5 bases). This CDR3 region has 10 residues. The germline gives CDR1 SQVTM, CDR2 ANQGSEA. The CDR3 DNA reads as TGCAGCGTTGGAGGGTTTGGCACAGATTTT. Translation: CSVGGFGTDF.

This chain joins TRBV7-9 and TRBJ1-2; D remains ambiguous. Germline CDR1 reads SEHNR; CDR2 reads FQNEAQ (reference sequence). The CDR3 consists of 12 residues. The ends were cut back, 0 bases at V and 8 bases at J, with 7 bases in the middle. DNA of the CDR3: TGTGCCAGCAGCTTAGCGACCGGGGGCTACACCTTC. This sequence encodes CASSLATGGYTF.

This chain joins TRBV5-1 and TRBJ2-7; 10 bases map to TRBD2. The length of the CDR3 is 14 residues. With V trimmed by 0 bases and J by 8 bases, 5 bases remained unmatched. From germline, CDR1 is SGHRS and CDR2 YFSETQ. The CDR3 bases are TGCGCCAGCAGCTTGGAGCGGGAGGGTACGAAGCAGTACTTC. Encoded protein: CASSLEREGTKQYF.

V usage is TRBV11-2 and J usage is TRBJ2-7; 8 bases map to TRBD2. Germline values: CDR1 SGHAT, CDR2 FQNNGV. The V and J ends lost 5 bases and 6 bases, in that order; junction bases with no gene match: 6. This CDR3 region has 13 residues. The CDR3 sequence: CASSTGTSGEQYF. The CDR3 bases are TGTGCCAGCAGCACGGGAACTAGCGGCGAGCAGTACTTC.

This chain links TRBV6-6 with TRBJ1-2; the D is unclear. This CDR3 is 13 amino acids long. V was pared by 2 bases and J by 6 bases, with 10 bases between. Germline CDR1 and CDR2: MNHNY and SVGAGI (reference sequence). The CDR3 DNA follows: TGTGCCAGCAGTTACACCACAGCCGATGGCTACACCTTC. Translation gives CASSYTTADGYTF.

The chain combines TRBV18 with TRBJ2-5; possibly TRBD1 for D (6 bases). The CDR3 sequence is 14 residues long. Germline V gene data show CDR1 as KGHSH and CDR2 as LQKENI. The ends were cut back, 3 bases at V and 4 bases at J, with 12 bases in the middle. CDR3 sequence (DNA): TGTGCCAGCTCACCCCCGACAGGCAGAGAGACCCAGTACTTC. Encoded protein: CASSPPTGRETQYF.

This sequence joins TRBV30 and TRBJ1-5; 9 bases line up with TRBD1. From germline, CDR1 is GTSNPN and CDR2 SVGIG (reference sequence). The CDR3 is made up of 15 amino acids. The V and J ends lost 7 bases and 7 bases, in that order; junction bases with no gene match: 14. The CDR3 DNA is TGTGCCTTCGATTCCGGGACAGGGACAGGGCAGCCCCAGCATTTT. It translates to CAFDSGTGTGQPQHF. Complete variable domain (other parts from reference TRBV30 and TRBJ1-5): SQTIHQWPATLVQPVGSPLSLECTVEGTSNPNLYWYRQAAGRGLQLLFYSVGIGQISSEVPQNLSASRPQDRQFILSSKKLLLSDSGFYLCAFDSGTGTGQPQHFGDGTRLSIL.

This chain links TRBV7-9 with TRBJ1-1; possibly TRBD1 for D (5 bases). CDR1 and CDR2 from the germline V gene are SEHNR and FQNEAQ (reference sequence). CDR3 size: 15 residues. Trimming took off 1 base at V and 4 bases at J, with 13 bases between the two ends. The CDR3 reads CASSLVAGRLTEAFF. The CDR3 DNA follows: TGTGCCAGCAGCTTAGTGGCAGGGCGTCTCACTGAAGCTTTCTTT.

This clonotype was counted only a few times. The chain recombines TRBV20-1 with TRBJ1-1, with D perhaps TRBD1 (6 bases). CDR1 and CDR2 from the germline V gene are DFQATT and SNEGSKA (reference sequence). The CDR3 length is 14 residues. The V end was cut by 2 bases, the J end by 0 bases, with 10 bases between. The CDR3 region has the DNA TGCAGTGCTAGACGGACAGTGATGAACACTGAAGCTTTCTTT. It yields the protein CSARRTVMNTEAFF.

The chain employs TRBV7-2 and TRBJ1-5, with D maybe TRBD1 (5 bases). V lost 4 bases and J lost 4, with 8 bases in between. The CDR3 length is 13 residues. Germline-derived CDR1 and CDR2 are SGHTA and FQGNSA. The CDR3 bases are TGTGCCAGCAGCTACGGGGGTAATCAGCCCCAGCATTTT. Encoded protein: CASSYGGNQPQHF. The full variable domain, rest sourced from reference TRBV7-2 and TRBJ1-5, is GAGVSQSPSNKVTEKGKDVELRCDPISGHTALYWYRQSLGQGLEFLIYFQGNSAPDKSGLPSDRFSAERTGGSVSTLTIQRTQQEDSAVYLCASSYGGNQPQHFGDGTRLSIL.

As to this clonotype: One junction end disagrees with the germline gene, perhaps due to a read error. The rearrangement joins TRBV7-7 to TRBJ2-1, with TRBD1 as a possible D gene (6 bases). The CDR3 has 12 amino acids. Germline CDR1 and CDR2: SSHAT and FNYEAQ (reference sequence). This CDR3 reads CASSPSGDEQFF. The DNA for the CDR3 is TGTGCTAGCAGCCCTTCAGGGGATGAGCAGTTCTTC.

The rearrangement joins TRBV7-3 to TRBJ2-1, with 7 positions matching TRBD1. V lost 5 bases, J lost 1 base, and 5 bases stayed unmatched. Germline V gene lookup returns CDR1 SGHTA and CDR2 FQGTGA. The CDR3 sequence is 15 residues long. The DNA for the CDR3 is TGTGCCAGCAGCCAAAGACAGGGATCCTACAATGAGCAGTTCTTC. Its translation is CASSQRQGSYNEQFF.

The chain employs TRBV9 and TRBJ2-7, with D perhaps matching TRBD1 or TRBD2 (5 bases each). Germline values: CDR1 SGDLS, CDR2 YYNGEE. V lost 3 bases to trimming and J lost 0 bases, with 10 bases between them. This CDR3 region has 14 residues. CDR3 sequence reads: CASSGRGDSYEQYF. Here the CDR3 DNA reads TGTGCCAGCAGCGGCCGAGGGGACTCCTACGAGCAGTACTTC.

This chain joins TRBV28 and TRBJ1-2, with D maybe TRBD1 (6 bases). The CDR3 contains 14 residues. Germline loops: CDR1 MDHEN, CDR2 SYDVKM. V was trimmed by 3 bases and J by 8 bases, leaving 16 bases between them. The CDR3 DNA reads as TGTGCCAGCAGTTTTAGAGGGACATCAGACGGCTACACCTTC. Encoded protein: CASSFRGTSDGYTF.

The CDR3 DNA sequence: TGTGCCAGCAGTATCGGGACAGAGACTAGCAATCAGCCCCAGCATTTT. Encoded protein: CASSIGTETSNQPQHF. The chain combines TRBV12-3 or TRBV12-4 with TRBJ1-5; 7 bases line up with TRBD1. Unmatched junction bases numbered 7, after V lost 5 bases and J lost 0 bases. The CDR3 totals 16 residues.

DNA for the CDR3: TGCAGCGGACAGGAGAACTATGGCTACACCTTC. As protein: CSGQENYGYTF. J is TRBJ1-2 and V is TRBV29-1; D may be TRBD1 (6 bases). V shed 7 bases and J shed 2 bases, with 8 bases lying between them. The CDR3 contains 11 residues. In germline, CDR1 is SQVTM, CDR2 ANQGSEA.

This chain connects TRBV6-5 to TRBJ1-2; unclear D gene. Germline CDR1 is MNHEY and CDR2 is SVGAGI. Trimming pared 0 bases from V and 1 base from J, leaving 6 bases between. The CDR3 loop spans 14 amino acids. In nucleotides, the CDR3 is TGTGCCAGCAGTTACTCAAATGTTAACTATGGCTACACCTTC. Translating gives CASSYSNVNYGYTF.

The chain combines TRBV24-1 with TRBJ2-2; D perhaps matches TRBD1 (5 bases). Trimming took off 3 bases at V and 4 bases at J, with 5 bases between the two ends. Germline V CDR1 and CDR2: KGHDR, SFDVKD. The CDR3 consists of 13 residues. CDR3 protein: CATSDQGTGELFF. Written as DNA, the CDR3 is TGTGCCACCAGTGATCAGGGCACCGGGGAGCTGTTTTTT.

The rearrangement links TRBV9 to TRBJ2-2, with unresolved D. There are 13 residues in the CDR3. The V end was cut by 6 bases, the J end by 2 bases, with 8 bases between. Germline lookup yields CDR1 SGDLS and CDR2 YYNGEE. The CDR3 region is CASTGRNTGELFF. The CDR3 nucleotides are TGTGCCAGCACCGGACGCAACACCGGGGAGCTGTTTTTT.

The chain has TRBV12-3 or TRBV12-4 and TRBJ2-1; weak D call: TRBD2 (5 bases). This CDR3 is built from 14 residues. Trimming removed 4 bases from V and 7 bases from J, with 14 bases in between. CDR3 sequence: CASSSRRPGNEQFF. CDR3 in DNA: TGTGCCAGCAGTTCCCGGAGGCCGGGGAATGAGCAGTTCTTC.

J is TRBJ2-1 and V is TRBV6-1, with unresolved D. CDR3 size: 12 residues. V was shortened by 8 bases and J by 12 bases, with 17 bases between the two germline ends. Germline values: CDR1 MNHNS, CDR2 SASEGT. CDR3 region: CASGHPRFGQFF. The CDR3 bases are TGTGCCAGCGGTCACCCCCGTTTTGGGCAGTTCTTC.